These 17 T cell receptor beta chains share one sample of origin, sequenced in a study of identical twins. MiXCR, run by TCRdb on the 5' RACE reads, gives a single entry per CDR3 protein. The sample consists of under 800,000 distinct CDR3 sequences, 21% of them appearing once. These data also formed part of another study, on T cells expressing NK-cell markers.

The specimen was PBMCs. All receptors come from a woman under 30 in good health.

V usage is TRBV24-1 and J usage is TRBJ2-1; 7 nucleotides align to TRBD1. Trimming took 2 bases from V and 7 from J; bases not matched to a gene: 7. The CDR3 length is 15 residues. Germline V gives CDR1 KGHDR, CDR2 SFDVKD. As DNA, the CDR3 is TGTGCCACCAGTGATTCTAGACAGGGCGGAAATGAGCAGTTCTTC. Translated: CATSDSRQGGNEQFF.

The chain couples TRBV9 to TRBJ2-1; D uncertain. The germline V and J ends were trimmed by 0 bases and 8 bases, with 9 bases remaining between them. The CDR3 extends over 13 amino acids. Germline CDR1 is SGDLS and CDR2 is YYNGEE. CDR3 loop: CASSVELGHEQFF. The CDR3 DNA reads TGTGCCAGCAGCGTAGAATTAGGCCATGAGCAGTTCTTC.

CDR3 in DNA: TGTGCCACCCTCAGCCACACTGAAGCTTTCTTT. Amino acids: CATLSHTEAFF. This chain uses TRBV12-3 or TRBV12-4 with TRBJ1-1, with D hard to call. The CDR3 covers 11 residues. Trimming pared 10 bases from V and 3 bases from J, leaving 9 bases between.

V usage is TRBV12-3 or TRBV12-4 and J usage is TRBJ2-3; D is uncertain. Deletions cut 3 bases from V and 1 base from J, with 14 bases between. The CDR3 sequence is 16 residues long. The CDR3 here is CASSFSPGRGTDTQYF. CDR3 DNA sequence: TGTGCCAGCAGTTTCAGTCCAGGCCGGGGCACAGATACGCAGTATTTT.

This clonotype has only a few counts. V and J are TRBV20-1 and TRBJ2-3; 7 nucleotides align to TRBD2. The germline V gene encodes CDR1 DFQATT and CDR2 SNEGSKA (reference sequence). V lost 4 bases to trimming and J lost 2 bases; unmatched junction nucleotides: 6. CDR3 length: 14 residues. CDR3 protein: CSAKTSEYTDTQYF. The CDR3, as DNA: TGCAGTGCTAAAACTAGCGAATACACAGATACGCAGTATTTT.

This rearrangement joins TRBV7-9 to TRBJ2-7, with TRBD2 as a possible D gene (6 bases). From germline, CDR1 is SEHNR and CDR2 FQNEAQ (reference sequence). Trimming took 11 bases from V and 9 from J, leaving 23 bases between them. The CDR3 is 13 amino acids. DNA for the CDR3: TGTGCCGTAGAAGCGGGTGGGATCGGAGGGCAGTACTTC. Protein product: CAVEAGGIGGQYF.

The chain recombines TRBV20-1 with TRBJ2-5; 7 bases agree with TRBD2. The CDR3 spans 12 residues. Trimming took 6 bases from V and 5 from J; bases not matched to a gene: 6. The germline V gene encodes CDR1 DFQATT and CDR2 SNEGSKA (reference sequence). The CDR3: CSAKLGGETQYF. The CDR3 DNA follows: TGCAGTGCGAAACTGGGGGGGGAGACCCAGTACTTC.

This clonotype was seen at least ten times. The rearrangement links TRBV5-1 to TRBJ2-3; unclear D gene. The CDR3 runs to 14 residues. Trimming removed 0 bases from V and 3 bases from J, with 8 bases in between. Germline V gene lookup returns CDR1 SGHRS and CDR2 YFSETQ. The CDR3 sequence is CASSLGRATDTQYF. The CDR3 nucleotides are TGCGCCAGCAGCTTGGGCCGGGCGACAGATACGCAGTATTTT.

J is TRBJ1-2 and V is TRBV4-3, with TRBD1 as a possible D gene (6 bases). The germline gives CDR1 LGHNA, CDR2 YSLEER. V was pared by 1 base and J by 7 bases, with 16 bases between. The CDR3 is 15 residues long. CDR3 nucleotide sequence: TGCGCCAGCAGCCAAGTGGGCCGGGGAGGGGGTGGCTACACCTTC. Translated: CASSQVGRGGGGYTF.

The chain links TRBV5-1 to TRBJ2-3; either TRBD1 or TRBD2 may fit D (5 bases each). Germline V gene lookup returns CDR1 SGHRS and CDR2 YFSETQ. This CDR3 comprises 17 residues. The V end was cut by 1 base, the J end by 3 bases, with 18 bases between. CDR3 DNA sequence: TGCGCCAGCAGCTTGACGATAAGCGGTGAGGGGACAGATACGCAGTATTTT. Translating gives CASSLTISGEGTDTQYF.

This chain connects TRBV7-9 to TRBJ2-2; 10 bases fit TRBD1. Per germline, CDR1 SEHNR and CDR2 FQNEAQ (reference sequence). J gave up 3 bases and V 4 bases, and 5 bases lay outside the gene matches. The CDR3 is made up of 16 amino acids. Here the CDR3 DNA reads TGTGCCAGCAGCTCCGACAGGGGGCATTACACCGGGGAGCTGTTTTTT. Translated: CASSSDRGHYTGELFF.

This chain joins TRBV29-1 and TRBJ2-7; 8 bases map to TRBD1. There are 15 residues in the CDR3. J was trimmed by 2 bases and V by 3 bases; bases with no gene match: 9. Germline lookup yields CDR1 SQVTM and CDR2 ANQGSEA. CDR3 amino acids: CSVDGAEGQAYEQYF. Here the CDR3 DNA reads TGCAGCGTTGACGGGGCTGAGGGACAGGCCTACGAGCAGTACTTC.

This clonotype came up a few times. This chain connects TRBV21-1 to TRBJ2-4; no DNA check was done on the table's D call, TRBD1. TRBV21-1 is recorded as a pseudogene. This CDR3 contains 21 residues. The CDR3 loop is CASSKKAAWYRLLLAKNIQYF. CDR3 DNA: TGTGCCAGCAGCAAAAAAGCCGCCTGGTACAGGTTACTCTTAGCCAAAAACATTCAGTACTTC.

The chain links TRBV12-3 or TRBV12-4 to TRBJ2-7; 10 bases fit TRBD1. V was pared by 3 bases and J by 0 bases, with 2 bases of the junction left unmatched. This CDR3 has 15 amino acids. The CDR3 sequence is CASSFGTGVSYEQYF. The DNA of the CDR3 is TGTGCCAGCAGTTTCGGGACAGGGGTCTCCTACGAGCAGTACTTC.

V is TRBV29-1 and J is TRBJ2-1; 12 bases align to TRBD2. The CDR3 length is 17 residues. J gave up 2 bases and V 6 bases, and 11 bases lay outside the gene matches. In germline, CDR1 is SQVTM, CDR2 ANQGSEA. CDR3 nucleotides: TGCAGCGTGCCTGCTAGCGGGAGGGGGTTCGCCTACAATGAGCAGTTCTTC. This codes for CSVPASGRGFAYNEQFF.

V usage is TRBV7-2 and J usage is TRBJ1-4, with D unclear. The CDR3 sequence is 14 residues long. The V gene's germline CDR1 is SGHTA and CDR2 FQGNSA. Trimming left V 3 bases short and J 1 base short, with 6 bases between. CDR3 in DNA: TGTGCCAGCAGCTTTCAGTTAACTAATGAAAAACTGTTTTTT. It is translated as CASSFQLTNEKLFF.

This clonotype has at least ten counts. The rearrangement links TRBV5-1 to TRBJ1-4, with unresolved D. Trimming shortened V by 0 bases and J by 0 bases, and 15 bases separated the two germline ends. CDR1 is SGHRS, CDR2 YFSETQ, per germline. This CDR3 has 18 residues. CDR3 sequence (DNA): TGCGCCAGCAGCTTGGCCCTATTGGACGGTGCAACTAATGAAAAACTGTTTTTT. It is translated as CASSLALLDGATNEKLFF.